Given below is one T cell receptor (beta chain) in context. The data stem from a study of blood T cells in healthy people across ages. Losses at the gene ends were 6 bases for V and 1 base for J; bases not matched to a gene: 5. The CDR3 sequence is 15 residues long. Germline assignment: CDR1 MNHEY and CDR2 SVGEGT. It was with a sample-barcoded 5' primer and a J-beta primer mix that a second PCR of roughly 7 to 11 cycles was run. A single record per CDR3 protein comes from TCRdb applying MiXCR to the 5' RACE reads. The sample records about 1.1 million distinct CDR3 sequences, around two fifths being singletons.

The V call is TRBV6-2 or TRBV6-3, the J call TRBJ2-1; 8 bases agree with TRBD1. Sequenced material: blood. The clonotype comes from a man aged 18 to 29 in good health. The CDR3 protein is CASRQDRVSYNEQFF. As DNA, the CDR3 is TGTGCCAGCAGACAGGACAGGGTATCCTACAATGAGCAGTTCTTC.